This TCR beta chain was recorded in a study of control samples from healthy donors and cancer patients. Sequenced by immunoSEQ multiplex PCR; TCRdb stores in-frame clones only, minus some. The table has around 96,000 clones, just over 90% seen once. Germline V CDR1 and CDR2: SEHNR, FQNEAQ (reference sequence). Trimming took 5 bases from V and 3 from J, leaving 5 bases between them. This CDR3 has 12 amino acids. Sequencing was carried out using blood. The TCR sequence derives from a man in his late teens or twenties in good health. The V call is TRBV7-9, the J call TRBJ1-5; D not certain. The CDR3 loop reads CASSLSNQPQHF. In nucleotides, the CDR3 is TGTGCCAGCAGCCTCTCCAATCAGCCCCAGCATTTT. The complete variable domain, with remaining parts taken from reference TRBV7-9 and TRBJ1-5, reads DTGVSQNPRHKITKRGQNVTFRCDPISEHNRLYWYRQTLGQGPEFLTYFQNEAQLEKSRLLSDRFSAERPKGSFSTLEIQRTEQGDSAMYLCASSLSNQPQHFGDGTRLSIL.